These 16 T cell receptor beta chains came from one sample sequenced in a study of blood T cell repertoires in COVID-19 (dated by TCRdb to 2020 to 2021). Receptor amplification or capture employed the immunoSEQ multiplex PCR assay. The table comes from immuneACCESS by way of TCRdb, which keeps in-frame sequences with V and J called. Part of the clones is missing from these tables; in studies checked, under half for an unresolved V gene and the rest for unknown reasons. This sample comprises roughly 100,000 clones, about nine tenths of them detected only once. The ten largest clones represent about 3.4% of the sample. The source material was peripheral blood. The receptors were gathered from a woman aged 70-85 years with acute or convalescent COVID-19.

This clone was detected a few times. The rearrangement uses TRBV20-1 and TRBJ1-5; D remains unclear. Germline CDR1 is DFQATT and CDR2 is SNEGSKA (reference sequence). The CDR3 loop spans 16 amino acids. Trimming stripped 3 bases from V and 0 bases from J, with 15 bases between. DNA for the CDR3: TGCAGTGCTAGTGTGGACTATTTTTATAGCAATCAGCCCCAGCATTTT. This gives the protein CSASVDYFYSNQPQHF.

CDR3 DNA: TGTGCCAGCAGTTTATCGTCAGGATGGACAGGGGGCCTATCACCCCTCCACTTT. This codes for CASSLSSGWTGGLSPLHF. V gene TRBV27 combines with J gene TRBJ1-6, with 11 positions matching TRBD1. V was clipped by 0 bases and J by 10 bases; unmatched bases: 11. CDR1 and CDR2 from the germline V gene are MNHEY and SMNVEV (reference sequence). The CDR3 contains 18 residues.

Comment on this clone: The sample has other DNA sequences that encode this CDR3 too. This sequence joins TRBV15 and TRBJ2-1, with 12 nucleotides matching TRBD2. Per germline, CDR1 LNHNV and CDR2 YYDKDF (reference sequence). The J segment lost 4 bases and the V segment lost 0 bases, leaving 4 bases of the junction unmatched. The CDR3 totals 17 residues. CDR3: CATSRDRLAGGYNEQFF. DNA for the CDR3: TGTGCCACCAGCAGAGATCGGCTAGCGGGAGGGTACAATGAGCAGTTCTTC.

The chain recombines TRBV9 with TRBJ2-1; 9 nucleotides match TRBD1. The germline V gene has CDR1 SGDLS and CDR2 YYNGEE. CDR3 length: 14 residues. V lost 4 bases, J lost 6 bases, and 5 bases stayed unmatched. This chain's CDR3 is CASSPYRGRNEQFF. Here the CDR3 DNA reads TGTGCCAGCAGCCCATACAGGGGGCGCAATGAGCAGTTCTTC.

The rearrangement links TRBV15 to TRBJ2-5; perhaps TRBD2 as D (6 bases). Germline loops: CDR1 LNHNV, CDR2 YYDKDF (reference sequence). The CDR3 is 16 residues long. Trimming took off 6 bases at V and 1 base at J, with 18 bases between the two ends. For the CDR3, the DNA is TGTGCCACCAGTCGGGGACTGTCGCAGGTCCAAGAGACCCAGTACTTC. It encodes CATSRGLSQVQETQYF. Filled out from reference TRBV15 and TRBJ2-5, the complete variable domain reads DAMVIQNPRYQVTQFGKPVTLSCSQTLNHNVMYWYQQKSSQAPKLLFHYYDKDFNNEADTPDNFQSRRPNTSFCFLDIRSPGLGDTAMYLCATSRGLSQVQETQYFGPGTRLLVL.

The gene calls are TRBV6-5 and TRBJ2-1; 8 nucleotides agree with TRBD2. This CDR3 region has 15 residues. Germline V gene data show CDR1 as MNHEY and CDR2 as SVGAGI. V was clipped by 6 bases and J by 2 bases; unmatched bases: 6. The CDR3: CASRTRGGTYNEQFF. The CDR3 DNA reads TGTGCCAGCAGGACCCGCGGGGGGACCTACAATGAGCAGTTCTTC.

A word on this clone: Within the sample, other DNA sequences also encode this same CDR3. The rearrangement joins TRBV28 to TRBJ1-5; D remains ambiguous. Per germline, CDR1 MDHEN and CDR2 SYDVKM. Trimming cost V 4 bases and J 7 bases, with 8 bases left between them. This CDR3 is built from 12 residues. The chain's CDR3 is CASSSGVQPQHF. CDR3 bases: TGTGCCAGCAGTTCCGGGGTCCAGCCCCAGCATTTT.

This chain links TRBV5-1 with TRBJ2-2; perhaps TRBD1 as D (5 bases). CDR1 SGHRS and CDR2 YFSETQ come from the germline V gene. The CDR3 extends over 14 amino acids. Trimming shortened V by 4 bases and J by 3 bases, and 10 bases separated the two germline ends. DNA of the CDR3: TGCGCCAGCAGCCAGCAGGGATACACCGGGGAGCTGTTTTTT. It translates to CASSQQGYTGELFF.

The rearrangement uses TRBV15 and TRBJ1-2, with D hard to call. The length of the CDR3 is 15 residues. V lost 0 bases and J 0 bases, leaving 8 bases between the germline ends. CDR1 and CDR2 from the germline V gene are LNHNV and YYDKDF (reference sequence). As DNA, the CDR3 is TGTGCCACCAGCAGAGATACGTACACTAACTATGGCTACACCTTC. This encodes CATSRDTYTNYGYTF.

The V call is TRBV6-4, the J call TRBJ1-2, with no clear D. The germline V and J ends were trimmed by 0 bases and 8 bases, with 10 bases remaining between them. Germline lookup yields CDR1 MRHNA and CDR2 SNTAGT. The CDR3 extends over 13 amino acids. The CDR3 here is CASSDSIRGGYTF. CDR3 DNA: TGTGCCAGCAGTGACTCGATACGAGGCGGCTACACCTTC.

The chain is built from TRBV11-2 and TRBJ1-6; D unclear. CDR1 and CDR2 (germline): SGHAT, FQNNGV. V lost 5 bases and J 7 bases, leaving 18 bases between the germline ends. The CDR3 has 16 residues. The CDR3: CASSQTTWGGNSPLHF. The DNA for the CDR3 is TGTGCCAGCAGCCAAACGACTTGGGGAGGGAATTCACCCCTCCACTTT.

This chain joins TRBV19 and TRBJ2-7, with D maybe TRBD2 (5 bases). The CDR3 extends over 14 amino acids. The germline V and J ends were trimmed by 1 base and 3 bases, with 10 bases remaining between them. Germline CDR1 is LNHDA and CDR2 is SQIVND (reference sequence). The CDR3 sequence is CASSIVSGDYEQYF. The CDR3 coding sequence is TGTGCCAGTAGTATAGTGTCCGGGGACTACGAGCAGTACTTC.

The chain links TRBV7-9 to TRBJ1-2, with TRBD1 matching 9 bases. The CDR3 length is 16 residues. V shed 6 bases, J shed 4 bases, and the junction held 12 bases outside the gene matches. CDR1 and CDR2 from the germline V gene are SEHNR and FQNEAQ (reference sequence). The CDR3 sequence is CASRYTGTGISYGYTF. In DNA, the CDR3 is TGTGCCAGCAGATATACCGGGACAGGGATATCCTATGGCTACACCTTC.

V is TRBV7-9 and J is TRBJ1-1; the D gene is possibly TRBD1 (5 bases). Trimming removed 1 base at V and 0 bases at J, with 9 bases between. CDR3 length: 15 amino acids. From germline, CDR1 is SEHNR and CDR2 FQNEAQ (reference sequence). The CDR3 DNA sequence: TGTGCCAGCAGCTTAGGGGTAGGGGTGAACACTGAAGCTTTCTTT. It encodes CASSLGVGVNTEAFF.

The chain combines TRBV28 with TRBJ1-4; no clear D gene. CDR1 and CDR2 from the germline V gene are MDHEN and SYDVKM. Trimming shortened V by 3 bases and J by 8 bases, and 25 bases separated the two germline ends. The CDR3 sequence is 18 residues long. CDR3 sequence (DNA): TGTGCCAGCAGTTTCATACCAAAATTCTGGAGTGCTGGGGAAAAACTGTTTTTT. Translating gives CASSFIPKFWSAGEKLFF. Based on the CDR3 plus reference TRBV28 and TRBJ1-4, the full variable domain is DVKVTQSSRYLVKRTGEKVFLECVQDMDHENMFWYRQDPGLGLRLIYFSYDVKMKEKGDIPEGYSVSREKKERFSLILESASTNQTSMYLCASSFIPKFWSAGEKLFFGSGTQLSVL.

As for this clone: In the same sample, other DNA sequences code for this CDR3. The CDR3 sequence is CASSVAPNTEAFF. As DNA, the CDR3 is TGTGCCAGCAGCGTAGCTCCGAACACTGAAGCTTTCTTT. The chain joins TRBV9 to TRBJ1-1; the D is unclear. The CDR3 loop spans 13 amino acids. CDR1 SGDLS and CDR2 YYNGEE come from the germline V gene. V shed 0 bases and J shed 1 base, with 4 bases lying between them.